This T cell receptor beta chain was obtained from a study of cytomegalovirus exposure and HLA in healthy donors. Primers: 60 Vbeta forward and 13 Jbeta reverse. TCRdb's copy holds only in-frame clones and misses some; the assay was immunoSEQ multiplex PCR. The sample holds about 130,000 clones, roughly 77% seen once. To note about this clone: Its specificity is not known.

Study results and caveats: A missense variant in DCLRE1C was later tied to TCR beta V- and J-gene trimming.

The sample was PBMCs. This sequence originates from a woman between 40 and 50 years old in good health and CMV-seropositive.

The CDR3 DNA sequence: TGCAGCGTTGATATAGGGGGCGTCGAGACCCAGTACTTC. It encodes CSVDIGGVETQYF. The chain combines TRBV29-1 with TRBJ2-5; 7 nucleotides match TRBD1. Trimming took 3 bases from V and 5 from J; bases not matched to a gene: 6. The CDR3 has 13 residues. Germline lookup yields CDR1 SQVTM and CDR2 ANQGSEA. Variable domain in full (rest from reference TRBV29-1 and TRBJ2-5): SAVISQKPSRDICQRGTSLTIQCQVDSQVTMMFWYRQQPGQSLTLIATANQGSEATYESGFVIDKFPISRPNLTFSTLTVSNMSPEDSSIYLCSVDIGGVETQYFGPGTRLLVL.